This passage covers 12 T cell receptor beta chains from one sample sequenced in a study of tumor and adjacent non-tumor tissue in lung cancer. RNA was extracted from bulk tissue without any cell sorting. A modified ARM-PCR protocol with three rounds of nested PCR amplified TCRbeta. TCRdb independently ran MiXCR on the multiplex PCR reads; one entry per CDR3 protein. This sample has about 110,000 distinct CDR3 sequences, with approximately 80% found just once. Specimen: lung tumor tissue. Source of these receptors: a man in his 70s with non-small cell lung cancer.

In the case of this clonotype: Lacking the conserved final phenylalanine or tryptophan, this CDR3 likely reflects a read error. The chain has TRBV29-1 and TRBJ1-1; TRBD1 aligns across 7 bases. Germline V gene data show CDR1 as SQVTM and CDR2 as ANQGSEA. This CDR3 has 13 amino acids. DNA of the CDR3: TGCAGTGTTCAAGGACAGGCAAGCACTGAAGCTTTCATT. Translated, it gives CSVQGQASTEAFI.

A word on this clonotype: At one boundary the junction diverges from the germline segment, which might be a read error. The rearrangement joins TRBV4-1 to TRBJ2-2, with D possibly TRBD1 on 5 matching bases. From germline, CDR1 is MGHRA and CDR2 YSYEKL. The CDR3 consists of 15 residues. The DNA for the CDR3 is TGCGCCCGCAGCCACCGACAGAAGAACACAGGGGAGCTGTTTTTT. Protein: CARSHRQKNTGELFF.

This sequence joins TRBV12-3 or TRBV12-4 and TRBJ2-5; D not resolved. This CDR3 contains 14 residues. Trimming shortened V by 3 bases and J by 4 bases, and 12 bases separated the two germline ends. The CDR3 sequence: CASSFRERLETQYF. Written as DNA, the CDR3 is TGTGCCAGCAGTTTTAGAGAAAGACTAGAGACCCAGTACTTC.

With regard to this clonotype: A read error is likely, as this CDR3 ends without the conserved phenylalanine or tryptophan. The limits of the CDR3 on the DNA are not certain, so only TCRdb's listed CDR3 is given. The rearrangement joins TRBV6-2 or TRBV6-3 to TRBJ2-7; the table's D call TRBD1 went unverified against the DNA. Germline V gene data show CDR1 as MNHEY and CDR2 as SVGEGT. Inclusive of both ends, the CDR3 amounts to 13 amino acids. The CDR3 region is CASIQGADYEQYL.

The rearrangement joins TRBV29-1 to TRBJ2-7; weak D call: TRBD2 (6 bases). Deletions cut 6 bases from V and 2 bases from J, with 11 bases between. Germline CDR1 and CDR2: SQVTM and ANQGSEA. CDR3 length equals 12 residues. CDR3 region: CSVIRGTYEQYF. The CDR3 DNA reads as TGCAGCGTAATACGGGGGACCTACGAGCAGTACTTC.

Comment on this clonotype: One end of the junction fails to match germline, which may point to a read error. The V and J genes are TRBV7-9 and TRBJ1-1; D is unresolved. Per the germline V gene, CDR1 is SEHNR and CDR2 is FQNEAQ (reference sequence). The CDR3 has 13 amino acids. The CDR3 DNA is TGTTCCAGCAGCTTAACCGGGGACACTGAAGCTTTCTTT. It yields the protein CSSSLTGDTEAFF.

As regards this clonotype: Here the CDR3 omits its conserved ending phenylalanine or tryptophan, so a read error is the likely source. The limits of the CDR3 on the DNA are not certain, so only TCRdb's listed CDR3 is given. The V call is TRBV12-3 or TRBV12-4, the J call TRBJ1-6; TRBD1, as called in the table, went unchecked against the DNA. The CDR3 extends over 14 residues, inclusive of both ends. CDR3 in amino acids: CASSRTVYNSPLHY.

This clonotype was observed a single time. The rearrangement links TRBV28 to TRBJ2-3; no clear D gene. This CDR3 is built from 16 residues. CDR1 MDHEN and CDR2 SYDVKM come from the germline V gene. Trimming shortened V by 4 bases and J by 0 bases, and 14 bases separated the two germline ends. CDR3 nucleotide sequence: TGTGCCAGCAGTTCGTGGGATAGGCGTAGCACAGATACGCAGTATTTT. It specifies CASSSWDRRSTDTQYF.

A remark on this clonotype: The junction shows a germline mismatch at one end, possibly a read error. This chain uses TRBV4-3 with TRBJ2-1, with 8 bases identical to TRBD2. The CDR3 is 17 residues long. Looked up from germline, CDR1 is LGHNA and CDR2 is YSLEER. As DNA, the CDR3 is TGCGCCAGCAGCCAAGACCAAGCGGGAGCTGAATACGATGAGCTGTTCTTC. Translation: CASSQDQAGAEYDELFF.

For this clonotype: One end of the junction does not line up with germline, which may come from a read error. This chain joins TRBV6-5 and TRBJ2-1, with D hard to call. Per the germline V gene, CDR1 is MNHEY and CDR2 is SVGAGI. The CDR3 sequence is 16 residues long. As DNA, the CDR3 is TGTGCCAGCAGTTACGGTGTAGGAGATTACTACAATGAGCAGCTCTTC. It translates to CASSYGVGDYYNEQLF.

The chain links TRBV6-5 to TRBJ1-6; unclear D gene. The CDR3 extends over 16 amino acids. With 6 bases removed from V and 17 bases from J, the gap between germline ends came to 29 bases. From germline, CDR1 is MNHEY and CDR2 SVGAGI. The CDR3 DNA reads TGTGCCAGCAGACCTGACCGGAGCTCCTATAATTCACCATTCCACTTT. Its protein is CASRPDRSSYNSPFHF.

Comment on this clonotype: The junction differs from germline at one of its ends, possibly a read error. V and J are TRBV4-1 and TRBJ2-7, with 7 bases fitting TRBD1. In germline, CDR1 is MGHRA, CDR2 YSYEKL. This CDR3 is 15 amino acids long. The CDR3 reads CASSQGDRVSYEQHF. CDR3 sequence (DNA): TGCGCCAGCAGCCAAGGAGACAGGGTCTCCTACGAGCAGCACTTC.